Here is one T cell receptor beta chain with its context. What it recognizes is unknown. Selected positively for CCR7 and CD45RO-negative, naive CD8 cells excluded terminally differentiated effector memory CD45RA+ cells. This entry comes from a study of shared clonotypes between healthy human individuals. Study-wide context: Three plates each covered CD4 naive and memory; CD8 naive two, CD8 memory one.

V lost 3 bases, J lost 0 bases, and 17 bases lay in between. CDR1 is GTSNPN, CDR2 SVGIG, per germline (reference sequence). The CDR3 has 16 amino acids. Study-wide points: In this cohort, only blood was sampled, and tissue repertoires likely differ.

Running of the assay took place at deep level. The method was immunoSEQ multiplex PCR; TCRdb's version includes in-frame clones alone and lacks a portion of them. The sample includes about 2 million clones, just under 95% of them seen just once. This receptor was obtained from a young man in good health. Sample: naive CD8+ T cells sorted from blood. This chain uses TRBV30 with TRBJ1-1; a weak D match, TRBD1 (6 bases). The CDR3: CAWRTNLGTLNTEAFF. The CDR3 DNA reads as TGTGCCTGGAGAACTAACCTTGGGACATTGAACACTGAAGCTTTCTTT.